This T cell receptor (beta chain) appears in the sequencing data of a study of T cell changes during pregnancy in multiple sclerosis. V was clipped by 3 bases and J by 7 bases; unmatched bases: 6. The germline V gene encodes CDR1 LNHDA and CDR2 SQIVND (reference sequence). This CDR3 has 15 amino acids. Only in-frame clones appear in the TCRdb table, and some are missing; sequencing was by immunoSEQ multiplex PCR. This table has over 70,000 clones, almost 95% appearing once. This chain uses TRBV19 with TRBJ1-6; the match to TRBD1 covers 7 bases. Specimen: peripheral blood, collected in the third trimester of pregnancy. This TCR derives from a female donor in good health, enrolled as a control in a pregnancy study. This CDR3 reads CASSIRTGTNSPLHF. For the CDR3, the DNA is TGTGCCAGTAGTATCAGGACAGGCACGAATTCACCCCTCCACTTT. The whole variable domain, filled in from reference TRBV19 and TRBJ1-6, reads DGGITQSPKYLFRKEGQNVTLSCEQNLNHDAMYWYRQDPGQGLRLIYYSQIVNDFQKGDIAEGYSVSREKKESFPLTVTSAQKNPTAFYLCASSIRTGTNSPLHFGNGTRLTVT.